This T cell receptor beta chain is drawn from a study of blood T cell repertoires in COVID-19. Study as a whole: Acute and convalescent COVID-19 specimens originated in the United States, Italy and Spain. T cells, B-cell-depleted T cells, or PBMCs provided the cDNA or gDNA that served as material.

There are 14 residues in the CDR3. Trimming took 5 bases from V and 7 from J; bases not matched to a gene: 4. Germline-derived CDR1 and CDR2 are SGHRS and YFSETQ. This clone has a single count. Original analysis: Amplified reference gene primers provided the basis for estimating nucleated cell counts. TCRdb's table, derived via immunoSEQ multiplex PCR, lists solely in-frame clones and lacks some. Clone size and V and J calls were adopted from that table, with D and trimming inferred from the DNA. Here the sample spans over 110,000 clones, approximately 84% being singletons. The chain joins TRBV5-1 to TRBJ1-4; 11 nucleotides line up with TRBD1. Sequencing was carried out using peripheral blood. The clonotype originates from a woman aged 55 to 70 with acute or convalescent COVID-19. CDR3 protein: CASRSGTGGEKLFF. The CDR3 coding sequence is TGCGCCAGCAGGTCCGGGACAGGGGGTGAAAAACTGTTTTTT.